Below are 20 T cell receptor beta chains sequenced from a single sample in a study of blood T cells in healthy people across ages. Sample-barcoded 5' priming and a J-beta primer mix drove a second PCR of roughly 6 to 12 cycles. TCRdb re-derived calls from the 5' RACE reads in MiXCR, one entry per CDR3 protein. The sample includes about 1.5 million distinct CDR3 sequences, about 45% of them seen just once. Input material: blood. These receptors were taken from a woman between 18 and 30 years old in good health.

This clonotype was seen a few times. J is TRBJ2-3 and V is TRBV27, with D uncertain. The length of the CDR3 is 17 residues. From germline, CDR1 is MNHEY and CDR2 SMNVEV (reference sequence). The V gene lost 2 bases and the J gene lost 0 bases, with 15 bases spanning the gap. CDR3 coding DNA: TGTGCCAGCAGTTTAGTCCCTCCTCCTTCTAGCACAGATACGCAGTATTTT. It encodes CASSLVPPPSSTDTQYF.

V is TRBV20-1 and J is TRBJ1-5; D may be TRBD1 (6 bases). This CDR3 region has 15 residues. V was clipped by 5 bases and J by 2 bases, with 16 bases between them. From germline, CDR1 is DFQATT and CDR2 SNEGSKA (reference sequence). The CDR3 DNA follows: TGCAGTGCTGCGGCCGGGACACGGGGCAATCAGCCCCAGCATTTT. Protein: CSAAAGTRGNQPQHF.

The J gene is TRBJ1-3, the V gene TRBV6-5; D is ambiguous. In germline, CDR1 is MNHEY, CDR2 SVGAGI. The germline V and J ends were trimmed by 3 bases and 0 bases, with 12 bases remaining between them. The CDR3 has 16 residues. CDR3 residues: CASSYFGPNSGNTIYF. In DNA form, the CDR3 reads TGTGCCAGCAGTTATTTTGGTCCGAACTCTGGAAACACCATATATTTT.

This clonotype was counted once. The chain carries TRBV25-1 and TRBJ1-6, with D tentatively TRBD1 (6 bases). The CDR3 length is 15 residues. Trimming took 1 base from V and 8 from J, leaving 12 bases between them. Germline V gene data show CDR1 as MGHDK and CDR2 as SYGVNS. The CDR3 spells CASSESGRGDSPLHF. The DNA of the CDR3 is TGTGCCAGCAGTGAATCGGGCAGGGGCGATTCACCCCTCCACTTT.

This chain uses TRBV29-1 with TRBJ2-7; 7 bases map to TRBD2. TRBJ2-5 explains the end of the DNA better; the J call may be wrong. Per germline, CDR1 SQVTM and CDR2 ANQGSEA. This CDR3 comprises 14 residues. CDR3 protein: CSVVGGRAGETQYF. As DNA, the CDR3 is TGCAGCGTTGTAGGTGGGAGGGCCGGAGAGACCCAGTACTTC.

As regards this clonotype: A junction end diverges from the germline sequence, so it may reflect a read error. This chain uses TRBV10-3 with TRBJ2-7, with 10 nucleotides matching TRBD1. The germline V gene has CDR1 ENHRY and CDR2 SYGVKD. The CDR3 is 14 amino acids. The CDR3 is CVIREGQGSYEQYF. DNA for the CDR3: TGTGTCATCAGAGAGGGACAGGGGAGCTACGAGCAGTACTTC.

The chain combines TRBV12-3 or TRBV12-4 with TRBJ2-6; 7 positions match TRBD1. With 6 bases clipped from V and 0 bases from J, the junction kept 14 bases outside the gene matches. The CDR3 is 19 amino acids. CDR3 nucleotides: TGTGCCAGCAGCTTGAATCCGGGACAGACCCCCTCTGGGGCCAACGTCCTGACTTTC. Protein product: CASSLNPGQTPSGANVLTF.

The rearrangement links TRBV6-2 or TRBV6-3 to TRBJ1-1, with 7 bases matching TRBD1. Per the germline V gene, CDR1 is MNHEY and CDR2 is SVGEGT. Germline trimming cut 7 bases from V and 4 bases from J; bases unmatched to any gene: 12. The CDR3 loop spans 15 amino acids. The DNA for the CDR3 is TGTGCCAGCACTAAACTGGGGACAGTGACCACTGAAGCTTTCTTT. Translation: CASTKLGTVTTEAFF.

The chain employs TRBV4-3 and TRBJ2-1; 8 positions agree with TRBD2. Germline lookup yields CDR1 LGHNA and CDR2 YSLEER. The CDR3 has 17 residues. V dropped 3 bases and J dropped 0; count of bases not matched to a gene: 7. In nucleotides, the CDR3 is TGCGCCAGCAGCCACCGGGTGGGGACTAGCTCCTACAATGAGCAGTTCTTC. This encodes CASSHRVGTSSYNEQFF.

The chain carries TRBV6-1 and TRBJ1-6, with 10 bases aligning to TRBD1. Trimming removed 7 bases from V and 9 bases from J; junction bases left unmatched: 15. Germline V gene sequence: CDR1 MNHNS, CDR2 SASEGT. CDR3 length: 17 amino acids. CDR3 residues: CASIHHPWDRGGSPLHF. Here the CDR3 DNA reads TGTGCCAGCATTCACCATCCTTGGGACAGGGGTGGTTCACCCCTCCACTTT.

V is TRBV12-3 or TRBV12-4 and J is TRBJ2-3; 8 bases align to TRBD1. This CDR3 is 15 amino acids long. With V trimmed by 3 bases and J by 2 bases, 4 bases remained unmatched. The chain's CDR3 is CASSFTGGFTDTQYF. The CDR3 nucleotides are TGTGCCAGCAGTTTCACAGGGGGATTCACAGATACGCAGTATTTT.

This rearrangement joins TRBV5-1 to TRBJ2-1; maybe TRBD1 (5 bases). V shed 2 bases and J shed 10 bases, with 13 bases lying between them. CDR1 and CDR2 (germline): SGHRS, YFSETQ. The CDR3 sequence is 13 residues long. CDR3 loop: CASSFGNQGEQFF. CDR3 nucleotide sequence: TGCGCCAGCAGCTTTGGAAATCAGGGCGAGCAGTTCTTC.

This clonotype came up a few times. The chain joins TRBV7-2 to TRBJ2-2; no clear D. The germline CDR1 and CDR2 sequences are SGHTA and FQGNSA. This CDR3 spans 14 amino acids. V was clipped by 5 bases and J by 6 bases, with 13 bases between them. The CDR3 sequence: CASSDGPLAGELFF. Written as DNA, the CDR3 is TGTGCCAGCAGCGACGGGCCCCTAGCCGGGGAGCTGTTTTTT.

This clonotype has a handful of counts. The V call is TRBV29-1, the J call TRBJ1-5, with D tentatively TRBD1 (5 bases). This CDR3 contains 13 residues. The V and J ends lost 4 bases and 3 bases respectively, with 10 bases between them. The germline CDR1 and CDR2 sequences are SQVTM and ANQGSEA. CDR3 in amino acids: CSVGGTDNQPQHF. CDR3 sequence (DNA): TGCAGCGTTGGAGGGACCGACAATCAGCCCCAGCATTTT.

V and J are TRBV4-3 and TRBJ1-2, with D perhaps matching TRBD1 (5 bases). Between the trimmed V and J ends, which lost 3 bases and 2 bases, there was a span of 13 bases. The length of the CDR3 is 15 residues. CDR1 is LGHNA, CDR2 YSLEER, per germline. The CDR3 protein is CASSHGQVSNYGYTF. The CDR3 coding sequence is TGCGCCAGCAGCCATGGACAAGTGTCGAACTATGGCTACACCTTC.

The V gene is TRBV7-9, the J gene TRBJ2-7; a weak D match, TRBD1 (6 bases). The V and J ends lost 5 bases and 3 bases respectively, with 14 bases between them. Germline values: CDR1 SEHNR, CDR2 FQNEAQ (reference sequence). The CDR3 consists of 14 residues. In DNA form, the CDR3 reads TGTGCCAGCAGCAAACTGACAGGAAACTACGAGCAGTACTTC. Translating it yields CASSKLTGNYEQYF.

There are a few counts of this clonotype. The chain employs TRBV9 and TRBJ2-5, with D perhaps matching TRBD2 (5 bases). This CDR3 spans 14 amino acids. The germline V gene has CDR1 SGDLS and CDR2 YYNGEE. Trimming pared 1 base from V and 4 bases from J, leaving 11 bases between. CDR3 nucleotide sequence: TGTGCCAGCAGCGTAAGCCTAGCTGTAGAGACCCAGTACTTC. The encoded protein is CASSVSLAVETQYF.

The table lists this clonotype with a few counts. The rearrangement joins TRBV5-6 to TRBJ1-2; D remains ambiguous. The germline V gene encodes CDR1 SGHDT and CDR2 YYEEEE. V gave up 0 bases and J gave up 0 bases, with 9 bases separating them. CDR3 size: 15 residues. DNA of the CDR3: TGTGCCAGCAGCTTGGGGCGGGCTTCTAACTATGGCTACACCTTC. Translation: CASSLGRASNYGYTF.

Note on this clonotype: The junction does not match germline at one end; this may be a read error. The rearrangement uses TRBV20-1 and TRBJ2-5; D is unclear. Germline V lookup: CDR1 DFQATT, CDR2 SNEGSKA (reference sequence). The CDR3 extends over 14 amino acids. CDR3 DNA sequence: TGCGGTGCTAGAGATGGGCGGCTGCAAGAGACCCAGTACTTC. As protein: CGARDGRLQETQYF.

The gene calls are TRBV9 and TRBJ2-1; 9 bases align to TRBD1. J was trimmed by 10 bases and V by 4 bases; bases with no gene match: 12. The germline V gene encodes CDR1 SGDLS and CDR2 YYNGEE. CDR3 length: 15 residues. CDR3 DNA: TGTGCCAGCAGCCCAACAGGGGGCAACTCCTACGAGCAGTTCTTC. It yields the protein CASSPTGGNSYEQFF.